This T cell receptor beta chain emerged from a study of CD8 T cells in Susac syndrome. Sequencing of TCR beta was performed on blood CD8+ and CD4+ T cells. Study-wide results and limits: By the study's own acknowledgment, its TCR sequencing and HLA analysis included relatively few individuals.

As for this clonotype: Its target is not known.

Random-hexamer reverse transcription was applied to 0.5 to 1 ug RNA. An immunoSEQ multiplex PCR amplified TCR beta CDR3 over 54 Vbeta and 13 Jbeta. TCRdb re-called the immunoSEQ multiplex PCR reads with MiXCR, one entry per CDR3 protein. This table holds about 150,000 distinct CDR3 sequences, approximately 94% found once. The TCR originated in a human donor in good health. The specimen was CD4+ T cells from PBMCs.

The CDR3 region is CASSQSGNQPQHF. CDR3 in DNA: TGCGCCAGCAGCCAGTCAGGTAATCAGCCCCAGCATTTT. The chain has TRBV5-1 and TRBJ1-5; D is uncertain. The CDR3 totals 13 residues. Trimming took off 4 bases at V and 4 bases at J, with 9 bases between the two ends. The germline CDR1 and CDR2 sequences are SGHRS and YFSETQ.